Listed below are T cell receptor beta chains from one sample, sequenced in a study of sequential checkpoint blockade in melanoma. The table came from immunoSEQ multiplex PCR; TCRdb's copy has only in-frame clones and leaves some out. The sample has under 6,500 clones, roughly 27% seen once. The sample here was tumor tissue (inferred from file names), taken from a patient given nivolumab and ipilimumab in sequence. These receptor sequences come from a human donor with melanoma. Both conserved end residues are part of each CDR3. The D gene is left open where the match is weak. Size tells how often a clone was seen (once, few, many) or the class of an expanded clone, and some rows leave it out.

>many|-|TRBJ2-5|TRBV11-3
TGTGCCAGCAGCGTCGGGAGATCAATGGGAGAGACCCAGTACTTC
CASSVGRSMGETQYF
>-|TRBD1|TRBJ1-2|TRBV12-5
TGTGCCAGCGGACGGGGGGACAGCTATAACTATGGCTACACCTTC
CASGRGDSYNYGYTF
>few|TRBD1|TRBJ2-2|TRBV29-1
TGCAGCGCCCGGACAGGGCGAGGGGGGGAGCTGTTTTTT
CSARTGRGGELFF
>-|-|TRBJ2-1|TRBV6-7
TGTGCCAGCATGACCGACAATGAGCAGTTCTTC
CASMTDNEQFF
>-|TRBD1|TRBJ2-3|TRBV23-1
TGCGCCAGCAACCTCAGCGGACAGGGGCGAGAGCAGAGTACGCAGTATTTT
CASNLSGQGREQSTQYF
>many|TRBD1|TRBJ2-2|TRBV11-3
TGTGCCAGCAGCTACCTGGGACAGGGGGCCGACGGGGAGCTGTTTTTT
CASSYLGQGADGELFF
>-|TRBD2|TRBJ2-4|TRBV12-5
TGTGCTAGTGGTCCTGGGGGGGTTAGGGCCAAAAACATTCAGTACTTC
CASGPGGVRAKNIQYF
>-|TRBD1|TRBJ2-2|TRBV19
TGTGCCAGTGAACAGGGGGCGCCGAACACCGGGGAGCTGTTTTTT
CASEQGAPNTGELFF
>few|TRBD2|TRBJ2-1|TRBV11-3
TGTGCCAGCAGCCTTCGTGGGACTAGCGGGGGCGATGAGCAGTTCTTC
CASSLRGTSGGDEQFF
>-|-|TRBJ2-4|TRBV29-1
TGCAGCGTAGCGACAGGGAGGAACATTCAGTACTTC
CSVATGRNIQYF